This passage covers 31 T cell receptor beta chains from one sample sequenced in a study of PD-1 blockade in classical Hodgkin lymphoma (TCRdb year 2020). Library method: the immunoSEQ multiplex PCR assay. As stored in TCRdb, this immuneACCESS dataset retains in-frame rearrangements with V and J assigned. A fraction of the clones does not appear; measured against another copy, unresolved V genes explain less than half of the discrepancy, and the remainder lacks a known reason. Recorded for this sample are roughly 100,000 clones; roughly 89% of them occurred a single time. The leading ten clones occupy more than 6.5% of the sample. The time point label of this sample denotes: cycle 2 day 1 (C2D1) of nivolumab. Every trial patient had relapsed after autologous stem cell transplantation, and cohorts A, B and C differed in prior brentuximab vedotin exposure. The sequencing here drew on peripheral blood mononuclear cells (PBMCs), taken before the second cycle of nivolumab. All receptors derive from a human donor with classical Hodgkin lymphoma.

The chain combines TRBV9 with TRBJ1-6; 9 bases map to TRBD1. Germline V lookup: CDR1 SGDLS, CDR2 YYNGEE. V shed 7 bases and J 10 bases; nucleotides not matched to a gene: 9. This CDR3 is 14 amino acids long. CDR3 DNA sequence: TGTGCCAGCCACCGGGGGACAGGGCACTCACCCCTCCACTTT. It translates to CASHRGTGHSPLHF.

This clone was detected once. In nucleotides, the CDR3 is TGTGCCAGCAGCGTGGTTCCGGACCCGCCCTACGAGCAGTACTTC. This translates into CASSVVPDPPYEQYF. The chain recombines TRBV9 with TRBJ2-7; the D is unclear. Germline values: CDR1 SGDLS, CDR2 YYNGEE. The CDR3 spans 15 residues. The germline V and J ends were trimmed by 2 bases and 2 bases, with 14 bases remaining between them.

The genes are TRBV25-1 and TRBJ1-1; tentative D call: TRBD1 (5 bases). In germline, CDR1 is MGHDK, CDR2 SYGVNS. V was pared by 3 bases and J by 4 bases, with 12 bases between. The length of the CDR3 is 14 residues. In DNA, the CDR3 is TGTGCCAGCAGTGATACGGGGCAGGGCACTGAAGCTTTCTTT. Its translation: CASSDTGQGTEAFF.

The chain uses TRBV12-5 and TRBJ2-3; D possibly matches TRBD1 or TRBD2 (6 bases each). CDR1 and CDR2 from the germline V gene are LGHNT and FRNRAP. V lost 5 bases and J lost 5, with 17 bases in between. This CDR3 is built from 15 residues. CDR3 sequence reads: CASGPERGAGDTQYF. The CDR3 DNA sequence: TGTGCTAGTGGTCCTGAAAGGGGGGCGGGAGATACGCAGTATTTT.

The chain employs TRBV7-8 and TRBJ2-7; weak D call: TRBD2 (5 bases). Germline CDR1 is SGHVS and CDR2 is FQNEAQ. Trimming shortened V by 3 bases and J by 5 bases, and 14 bases separated the two germline ends. This CDR3 has 14 residues. CDR3 loop: CASSFRTRIHEQYF. In nucleotides, the CDR3 is TGTGCCAGCAGCTTTCGTACTAGGATCCACGAGCAGTACTTC.

The chain has TRBV5-1 and TRBJ1-6; D call uncertain. The V gene's germline CDR1 is SGHRS and CDR2 YFSETQ. The CDR3 has 16 amino acids. Trimming removed 0 bases from V and 6 bases from J, with 13 bases in between. Here the CDR3 reads CASSLVSGVGNSPLHF. The CDR3 region has the DNA TGCGCCAGCAGCTTGGTATCCGGGGTTGGTAATTCACCCCTCCACTTT.

J is TRBJ1-6 and V is TRBV9; 7 nucleotides line up with TRBD1. The CDR3 has 20 residues. The V gene end was trimmed by 0 bases and the J gene end by 0 bases; junction bases not matched to a gene: 12. Germline CDR1 SGDLS, CDR2 YYNGEE. CDR3: CASSVDPGTAMSSYNSPLHF. The DNA for the CDR3 is TGTGCCAGCAGCGTAGATCCAGGGACAGCAATGAGCTCCTATAATTCACCCCTCCACTTT.

The chain couples TRBV9 to TRBJ2-2; D is unresolved. V was shortened by 0 bases and J by 6 bases, with 12 bases between the two germline ends. The CDR3 has 15 residues. The V gene's germline CDR1 is SGDLS and CDR2 YYNGEE. The CDR3 DNA reads TGTGCCAGCAGCGTAGCTGGAGTACTTGCCGGGGAGCTGTTTTTT. Translated, it gives CASSVAGVLAGELFF.

CDR3 coding DNA: TGCAGCAGCTCAGGGGACACAGATACGCAGTATTTT. This codes for CSSSGDTDTQYF. The chain has TRBV29-1 and TRBJ2-3, with a tentative D call TRBD1 (6 bases). The CDR3 is made up of 12 amino acids. Between the trimmed V and J ends, which lost 8 bases and 2 bases, there was a span of 11 bases. Germline V CDR1 and CDR2: SQVTM, ANQGSEA.

The V call is TRBV5-6, the J call TRBJ1-2; TRBD1 aligns across 11 bases. The CDR3 sequence is 14 residues long. V dropped 1 base and J dropped 8; count of bases not matched to a gene: 4. The germline gives CDR1 SGHDT, CDR2 YYEEEE. Here the CDR3 DNA reads TGTGCCAGCAGCTTGTTAGGGACAGGGGGAGGCTACACCTTC. Its translation is CASSLLGTGGGYTF.

This chain links TRBV28 with TRBJ2-7, with D possibly being TRBD2 (5 bases). Trimming took 6 bases from V and 2 from J, leaving 14 bases between them. The CDR3 loop spans 14 amino acids. Germline-derived CDR1 and CDR2 are MDHEN and SYDVKM. The CDR3 is CASRLGMRAYEQYF. CDR3 in DNA: TGTGCCAGCAGGTTAGGGATGAGGGCCTACGAGCAGTACTTC.

The rearrangement links TRBV7-9 to TRBJ2-7; unclear D gene. Trimming took 8 bases from V and 5 from J, leaving 22 bases between them. This CDR3 comprises 15 residues. The germline V gene encodes CDR1 SEHNR and CDR2 FQNEAQ (reference sequence). In DNA, the CDR3 is TGTGCCAGCCAGCAGCCCCTGAGCTCACCTGACGAGCAGTACTTC. Its translation is CASQQPLSSPDEQYF. Supplemented by reference TRBV7-9 and TRBJ2-7, the full variable domain reads DTGVSQNPRHKITKRGQNVTFRCDPISEHNRLYWYRQTLGQGPEFLTYFQNEAQLEKSRLLSDRFSAERPKGSFSTLEIQRTEQGDSAMYLCASQQPLSSPDEQYFGPGTRLTVT.

The rearrangement links TRBV6-5 to TRBJ1-4; D is unresolved. Germline V gene data show CDR1 as MNHEY and CDR2 as SVGAGI. Between the trimmed V and J ends, which lost 2 bases and 5 bases, there was a span of 12 bases. This CDR3 contains 15 residues. CDR3 nucleotides: TGTGCCAGCAGTTACCGCGGGAGTCCGAATGAAAAACTGTTTTTT. Translation gives CASSYRGSPNEKLFF.

V gene TRBV30 combines with J gene TRBJ2-2, with D possibly being TRBD2 (7 bases). This CDR3 has 15 amino acids. Germline values: CDR1 GTSNPN, CDR2 SVGIG (reference sequence). Trimming left V 3 bases short and J 6 bases short, with 17 bases between. This CDR3 reads CAWRSGRGLAGELFF. The CDR3 DNA reads as TGTGCCTGGAGGTCAGGGCGGGGGCTGGCCGGGGAGCTGTTTTTT.

This clone was recorded only once. The rearrangement joins TRBV4-2 to TRBJ2-7, with unresolved D. The CDR3 spans 14 residues. The V gene's germline CDR1 is LGHNA and CDR2 YNFKEQ. Trimming shortened V by 0 bases and J by 12 bases, and 18 bases separated the two germline ends. CDR3 sequence: CASSQDTPPRTRYF. The CDR3 DNA sequence: TGTGCCAGCAGCCAAGATACCCCCCCCAGGACCCGGTACTTC.

The chain has TRBV6-1 and TRBJ1-6; D unresolved. V gave up 0 bases and J gave up 5 bases, with 8 bases separating them. The CDR3 extends over 15 amino acids. Germline CDR1 reads MNHNS; CDR2 reads SASEGT. The CDR3 region is CASSEASGDNSPLHF. CDR3 DNA sequence: TGTGCCAGCAGTGAAGCGTCTGGAGATAATTCACCCCTCCACTTT.

J is TRBJ2-3 and V is TRBV27; D might be TRBD1 or TRBD2, each matching 5 bases. V was shortened by 1 base and J by 4 bases, with 12 bases between the two germline ends. This CDR3 contains 15 residues. Germline V lookup: CDR1 MNHEY, CDR2 SMNVEV (reference sequence). Here the CDR3 DNA reads TGTGCCAGCAGTTTATTTGGGGGTGATGCAGATACGCAGTATTTT. It codes for CASSLFGGDADTQYF.

Note on this clone: Its ends do not fully match the called genes, so a read error is possible. The chain carries TRBV7-9 and TRBJ2-5; D unclear. The CDR3 consists of 12 residues. Germline CDR1 and CDR2: SEHNR and FQNEAQ (reference sequence). CDR3 amino acids: CASSLNQETQYF. The CDR3 region has the DNA TGTGCCAGCAGCTTAAACCAGGAGACCCAGTACTTC.

The genes are TRBV7-9 and TRBJ2-4; D gene unclear. The CDR3 is 15 residues long. V was trimmed by 5 bases and J by 2 bases, leaving 13 bases between them. Germline V gene data show CDR1 as SEHNR and CDR2 as FQNEAQ (reference sequence). The DNA of the CDR3 is TGTGCCAGCAGCCCCCCAGGTGAAACCAAAAACATTCAGTACTTC. This gives the protein CASSPPGETKNIQYF.

This chain links TRBV7-2 with TRBJ2-3; 8 nucleotides line up with TRBD2. Germline loops: CDR1 SGHTA, CDR2 FQGNSA. V gave up 1 base and J gave up 4 bases; unmatched junction bases: 7. The CDR3 spans 16 residues. The CDR3 here is CASSLVVGGVPDTQYF. The CDR3 DNA reads TGTGCCAGCAGCTTAGTGGTCGGGGGGGTGCCAGATACGCAGTATTTT.

The chain has TRBV5-4 and TRBJ2-1; TRBD1 matches 8 bases. Germline values: CDR1 SGHNT, CDR2 YYREEE (reference sequence). Losses at the gene ends were 0 bases for V and 8 bases for J; bases not matched to a gene: 7. This CDR3 has 15 amino acids. The CDR3 sequence is CASSLGTGFMDEQFF. DNA for the CDR3: TGTGCCAGCAGCTTGGGGACAGGGTTTATGGATGAGCAGTTCTTC. The full variable domain, completed using reference TRBV5-4 and TRBJ2-1, is ETGVTQSPTHLIKTRGQQVTLRCSSQSGHNTVSWYQQALGQGPQFIFQYYREEENGRGNFPPRFSGLQFPNYSSELNVNALELDDSALYLCASSLGTGFMDEQFFGPGTRLTVL.

This clone was picked up one time. J is TRBJ2-7 and V is TRBV28; weak D call: TRBD1 (6 bases). The CDR3 consists of 16 residues. V dropped 5 bases and J dropped 0 bases, with 17 bases sitting between them. Germline V gene sequence: CDR1 MDHEN, CDR2 SYDVKM. The CDR3 is CASSPTLGTRSYEQYF. In nucleotides, the CDR3 is TGTGCCAGCAGTCCCACCCTCGGGACACGCTCCTACGAGCAGTACTTC.

V gene TRBV6-1 combines with J gene TRBJ2-3; 15 nucleotides line up with TRBD2. Germline CDR1 MNHNS, CDR2 SASEGT. Losses at the gene ends were 6 bases for V and 4 bases for J; bases not matched to a gene: 2. The length of the CDR3 is 15 residues. The CDR3 region is CASSGLAGGSDTQYF. The DNA for the CDR3 is TGTGCCAGCAGCGGACTAGCGGGGGGGTCAGATACGCAGTATTTT.

V gene TRBV9 combines with J gene TRBJ2-3, with no clear D. Germline V gene data show CDR1 as SGDLS and CDR2 as YYNGEE. The CDR3 is 15 residues long. The V end lost 2 bases, the J end lost 2 bases, and 12 bases lay between the germline ends. CDR3 nucleotides: TGTGCCAGCAGCGTCGGCCCAGAATTCACAGATACGCAGTATTTT. It translates to CASSVGPEFTDTQYF.

V is TRBV30 and J is TRBJ1-4; D is possibly TRBD1 (6 bases). The CDR3 is 14 residues long. From germline, CDR1 is GTSNPN and CDR2 SVGIG (reference sequence). Trimming left V 2 bases short and J 7 bases short, with 14 bases between. For the CDR3, the DNA is TGTGCCTGGAGTTGGCTGGGGGCGGGTGAAAAACTGTTTTTT. It is translated as CAWSWLGAGEKLFF. The variable domain in full, completed from reference TRBV30 and TRBJ1-4, reads SQTIHQWPATLVQPVGSPLSLECTVEGTSNPNLYWYRQAAGRGLQLLFYSVGIGQISSEVPQNLSASRPQDRQFILSSKKLLLSDSGFYLCAWSWLGAGEKLFFGSGTQLSVL.

This sequence joins TRBV6-1 and TRBJ2-2; D is ambiguous. Germline V lookup: CDR1 MNHNS, CDR2 SASEGT. The CDR3 spans 15 residues. V dropped 5 bases and J dropped 3 bases, with 13 bases sitting between them. In DNA form, the CDR3 reads TGTGCCAGCAGTCCCGGCGATGTCTACACCGGGGAGCTGTTTTTT. This translates into CASSPGDVYTGELFF.

This clone appeared once. This sequence joins TRBV5-4 and TRBJ1-2; D uncertain. V was clipped by 0 bases and J by 3 bases, with 12 bases between them. This CDR3 comprises 15 residues. The germline V gene has CDR1 SGHNT and CDR2 YYREEE (reference sequence). CDR3 sequence (DNA): TGTGCCAGCAGCTTGGTTTCTTTATCCGACTATGGCTACACCTTC. It translates to CASSLVSLSDYGYTF.

The rearrangement uses TRBV4-3 and TRBJ1-5; D perhaps matches TRBD1 (6 bases). CDR1 is LGHNA and CDR2 is YSLEER in the germline V gene. The ends were cut back, 4 bases at V and 0 bases at J, with 10 bases in the middle. This CDR3 has 15 residues. CDR3 DNA sequence: TGCGCCAGCAGCCTCCAACAGGGTAGCAATCAGCCCCAGCATTTT. This sequence encodes CASSLQQGSNQPQHF.

The chain recombines TRBV18 with TRBJ1-5, with 7 bases lining up with TRBD1. Germline V gene sequence: CDR1 KGHSH, CDR2 LQKENI. The V gene end was trimmed by 6 bases and the J gene end by 4 bases; junction bases not matched to a gene: 9. CDR3 length: 15 amino acids. The CDR3 is CASSAGGLGNQPQHF. The DNA of the CDR3 is TGTGCCAGCTCCGCAGGGGGGTTAGGTAATCAGCCCCAGCATTTT.

The chain carries TRBV27 and TRBJ1-1; no firm D call. The germline V gene has CDR1 MNHEY and CDR2 SMNVEV (reference sequence). V lost 3 bases and J 2 bases, leaving 10 bases between the germline ends. CDR3 length equals 14 residues. CDR3 amino acids: CASSFIWGNTEAFF. CDR3 DNA sequence: TGTGCCAGCAGTTTTATTTGGGGAAACACTGAAGCTTTCTTT.

The chain recombines TRBV27 with TRBJ2-5, with unresolved D. The CDR3 covers 13 residues. CDR1 and CDR2 (germline): MNHEY, SMNVEV (reference sequence). Trimming pared 5 bases from V and 0 bases from J, leaving 7 bases between. In DNA form, the CDR3 reads TGTGCCAGCAGTCCAGACCACCAAGAGACCCAGTACTTC. Protein: CASSPDHQETQYF.